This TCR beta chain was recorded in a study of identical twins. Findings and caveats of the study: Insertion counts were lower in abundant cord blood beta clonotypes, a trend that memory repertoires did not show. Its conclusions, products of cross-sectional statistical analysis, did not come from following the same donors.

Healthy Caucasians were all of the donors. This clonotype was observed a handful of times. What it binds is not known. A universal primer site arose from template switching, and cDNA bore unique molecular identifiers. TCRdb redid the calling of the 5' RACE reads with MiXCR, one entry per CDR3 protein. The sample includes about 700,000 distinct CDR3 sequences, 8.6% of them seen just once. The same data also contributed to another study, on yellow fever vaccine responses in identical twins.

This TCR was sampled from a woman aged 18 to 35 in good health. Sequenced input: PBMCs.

The CDR3 DNA is TGTGCCAGCAGCTCAAATTACCGGGACAGGGGGCTCTTCGGAGCTTTCTTT. This sequence encodes CASSSNYRDRGLFGAFF. V usage is TRBV7-9 and J usage is TRBJ1-1; TRBD1 aligns across 12 bases. The germline V gene encodes CDR1 SEHNR and CDR2 FQNEAQ (reference sequence). V lost 4 bases, J lost 10 bases, and 16 bases stayed unmatched. The CDR3 covers 17 residues.